A selection of T cell receptor beta chains follows, all from one sample in a study of T cells in Graves' hyperthyroidism and ophthalmopathy. TCRdb reprocessed the multiplex PCR reads via MiXCR and lists one record per CDR3 protein. The sample includes hundreds of thousands of distinct CDR3 sequences, roughly 14% seen only once; the top ten take 3.5% to 4.5%. What was sequenced was blood. These receptors all stem from a woman between 40 and 55 years old with Graves' ophthalmopathy. The CDR3 runs from the conserved cysteine through the conserved F or W. D genes are given only for firm matches. Clone sizes are given selectively: once, few, many, or a class where the clone is expanded.

>.|TRBV29-1|many|TRBJ2-7
TGCAGCGTTGTCGGACAAGCTTACGAGCAGTACTTC
CSVVGQAYEQYF
>TRBD2|TRBV5-1|few|TRBJ2-7
TGCGCCAGCAGCTTGGAGGTAAGCGGGACCTACGAGCAGTACTTC
CASSLEVSGTYEQYF
>TRBD1|TRBV30|.|TRBJ2-7
TGTGCCTGGAGTAAGGACAGGGGTTCTGAGCAGTACTTC
CAWSKDRGSEQYF
>.|TRBV20-1|few|TRBJ1-2
TGCAGTGCTAGGGGTAAAGACACCCCACGGGGTGGCTACACCTTC
CSARGKDTPRGGYTF
>.|TRBV12-5|.|TRBJ1-2
TGTGCTAGTGGTTTGGTAGGGCTCTATGGCTACACCTTC
CASGLVGLYGYTF
>.|TRBV6-2/TRBV6-3|.|TRBJ2-7
TGTGCCAGCAGTACTCTATCCGAGCAGTACTTC
CASSTLSEQYF
>TRBD2|TRBV18|many|TRBJ2-5
TGTGCCAGCTCACCACCGGGACTAGCGGGAGGAGAGACCCAGTACTTC
CASSPPGLAGGETQYF
>TRBD1|TRBV28|many|TRBJ1-5
TGTGCCAGCAGTTTTGTAAGCCAGGGGGATCAGCCCCAGCATTTT
CASSFVSQGDQPQHF
>TRBD2|TRBV9|many|TRBJ2-5
TGTGCCAGCAGCGCACTAGCGAGCGAGAGAGAGACCCAGTACTTC
CASSALASERETQYF
>TRBD1|TRBV20-1|many|TRBJ1-1
TGCAGTGCTCGACAGGGGTCGGCGAACACTGAAGCTTTCTTT
CSARQGSANTEAFF
>.|TRBV5-1|few|TRBJ2-2
TGCGCCAGCAGCGATACTAGATCCACCGGGGAGCTGTTTTTT
CASSDTRSTGELFF
>.|TRBV12-3/TRBV12-4|many|TRBJ2-2
TGTGCCAGCAGTTTAGAGGCGGGCATTCCGAACACCGGGGAGCTGTTTTTT
CASSLEAGIPNTGELFF
>.|TRBV2|many|TRBJ2-7
TGTGCCAGCAGTGGAGAGAATAGCGGAGCCTACGAGCAGTACTTC
CASSGENSGAYEQYF
>.|TRBV19|many|TRBJ1-1
TGTGCCAGTAGTCGAGGGACGAGACGGAACACTGAAGCTTTCTTT
CASSRGTRRNTEAFF
>.|TRBV6-2/TRBV6-3|many|TRBJ2-5
TGTGCCAGCAGTTATCGAGGACAAGCGTTAAGGCGAGAGACCCAGTACTTC
CASSYRGQALRRETQYF
>.|TRBV12-3/TRBV12-4|.|TRBJ2-7
TGTGCCAGCAGTTACCAACAGGGCGACGAGCAGTACTTC
CASSYQQGDEQYF
>.|TRBV12-3/TRBV12-4|many|TRBJ1-1
TGTGCCAGCAGTTTAGTAGCCGGGAACACTGAAGCTTTCTTT
CASSLVAGNTEAFF
>.|TRBV7-9|.|TRBJ2-5
TGTGCCAGTGAAGGAGAGACCCAGTACTTC
CASEGETQYF
>.|TRBV2|many|TRBJ1-2
TGTGCCAGCAGTTATCTCGACCCCAATGGCGGTGGCTACACCTTC
CASSYLDPNGGGYTF
>.|TRBV24-1|many|TRBJ1-5
TGTGCCACAAGCTCGACCCTCGGGCCCCAGCATTTT
CATSSTLGPQHF
>.|TRBV20-1|many|TRBJ1-1
TGCAGTGCTAGAGGCACAGGGAACACTGAAGCTTTCTTT
CSARGTGNTEAFF
>.|TRBV6-1|many|TRBJ2-7
TGTGCCAGCAGACTAGGGTCCCGTGTCGAGCAGTACTTC
CASRLGSRVEQYF
>TRBD2|TRBV20-1|many|TRBJ2-7
TGCAGTGCACTACAAACTAGCGGGGGAACCTACGAGCAGTACTTC
CSALQTSGGTYEQYF
>.|TRBV28|many|TRBJ1-5
TGTGCCAGCAGTTTAGGTTCTGGCGGGCGTCAGCCCCAGCATTTT
CASSLGSGGRQPQHF
>.|TRBV12-3/TRBV12-4|many|TRBJ1-2
TGTGCCAGCAGTTTAGGATACCCTAACTATGGCTACACCTTC
CASSLGYPNYGYTF
>TRBD1|TRBV28|few|TRBJ2-7
TGTGCCAGCAGTTCCTCACTCCGGGACAGGGGGCCTTCCTACGAGCAGTACTTC
CASSSSLRDRGPSYEQYF
>TRBD1|TRBV4-1|few|TRBJ1-1
TGCGCCAGCAGCCAAAAACAGGGGCTAGTCACTGAAGCTTTCTTT
CASSQKQGLVTEAFF
>.|TRBV30|few|TRBJ2-2
TGTGCCTGGAGTATCGTAGGGGTCGGGGAGCTGTTTTTT
CAWSIVGVGELFF
>.|TRBV18|.|TRBJ1-1
TGTGCCAGCTCACCACAGGCCGGGACGTGGGGGACTGAAGCTTTCTTT
CASSPQAGTWGTEAFF
>TRBD1|TRBV12-3/TRBV12-4|many|TRBJ1-1
TGTGCCAGCAGTCCGGGACAGGGCTCTGAAGCTTTCTTT
CASSPGQGSEAFF
>.|TRBV5-6|many|TRBJ2-4
TGTGCCAGCAGCTTGGGGACTGGAGTAGCCAAAAACATTCAGTACTTC
CASSLGTGVAKNIQYF
>TRBD1|TRBV28|many|TRBJ2-7
TGTGCCAGCAGTACAGGGGGCGCGGGTTACGAGCAGTACTTC
CASSTGGAGYEQYF
>.|TRBV20-1|few|TRBJ1-2
TGCAGTGCTAGACGAGGCAAAGCTAACTATGGCTACACCTTC
CSARRGKANYGYTF
>TRBD1|TRBV12-3/TRBV12-4|many|TRBJ2-5
TGTGCCAGCAGTCGGACAGGGTGGGAGACCCAGTACTTC
CASSRTGWETQYF
>.|TRBV5-6|few|TRBJ1-1
TGTGCCAGCAGCTCGCTGGACAGAGTAAGGAACACTGAAGCTTTCTTT
CASSSLDRVRNTEAFF
>.|TRBV12-3/TRBV12-4|many|TRBJ2-1
TGTGCCAGCAGTTTGGGTGGACTTGTAAAGAAGTCCAATGAGCAGTTCTTC
CASSLGGLVKKSNEQFF
>.|TRBV27|many|TRBJ1-2
TGTGCCAGCAGACGTTCAAATCAGGTGGCCTATGGCTACACCTTC
CASRRSNQVAYGYTF
>.|TRBV30|.|TRBJ2-7
TGTGCCTGGGGGGGCAGGCGCGCCTACGAGCAGTACTTC
CAWGGRRAYEQYF
>.|TRBV28|many|TRBJ1-2
TGTGCCAGCAGTTTAAGTACCGGGACAATCCATGGCTACACCTTC
CASSLSTGTIHGYTF
>TRBD1|TRBV12-3/TRBV12-4|.|TRBJ2-2
TGTGCCAGCAGTTTCCGGGGACAGCTTCGCGGTCCAAAGGCCGGGGAGCTGTTTTTT
CASSFRGQLRGPKAGELFF
>.|TRBV30|.|TRBJ1-2
TGTGCCTGGGGAGAATCCTATGGCTCCACCTTC
CAWGESYGSTF
>.|TRBV6-1|.|TRBJ1-3
TGTGCCAGCAGTCCGAACCCAGGGGGAAACACCATATATTTT
CASSPNPGGNTIYF
>.|TRBV12-3/TRBV12-4|many|TRBJ1-1
TGTGCCAGCAGTCCCCGGGACCAGGACACTGAAGCTTTCTTT
CASSPRDQDTEAFF
>.|TRBV6-1|many|TRBJ1-6
TGTGCCAGCAGTGAACGGCCTCTTTCCAGTTCACCCCTCCACTTT
CASSERPLSSSPLHF
>TRBD2|TRBV7-2|many|TRBJ2-5
TGTGCCAGCAGCTTAGGTCAGCGGGAGTGGCAAGAGACCCAGTACTTC
CASSLGQREWQETQYF
>.|TRBV15|.|TRBJ2-7
TGTGCCACCAGCAGAGGTTCGCGTCTTGACGAGCAGTACTTC
CATSRGSRLDEQYF
>.|TRBV14|many|TRBJ2-5
TGTGCCAGCAGCCAGGCGGGACTAGAGACCCAGTACTTC
CASSQAGLETQYF
>.|TRBV7-2|many|TRBJ2-7
TGTGCCAGCAGCTTGCGACCGTCGGGGACGTCCTACGAGCAGTACTTC
CASSLRPSGTSYEQYF
>.|TRBV9|.|TRBJ1-2
TGTGCCAGCAGCCAGCTTAACGGGGTGCGGGGCTACACCTTC
CASSQLNGVRGYTF
>TRBD2|TRBV6-1|.|TRBJ2-7
TGTGCCAGCAATGCCGGGACTAGCCCCTACGAGCAGTACTTC
CASNAGTSPYEQYF
>.|TRBV28|many|TRBJ2-7
TGTGCCAGCAGTTTGAGAGGGAGGGAGCAGTACTTC
CASSLRGREQYF
>.|TRBV20-1|many|TRBJ1-2
TGCAGTGCGCTCCGGGACGGGGATACTAACTATGGCTACACCTTC
CSALRDGDTNYGYTF
>.|TRBV7-3|many|TRBJ2-7
TGTGCCGGATACGAGCAGTACTTC
CAGYEQYF
>TRBD1|TRBV20-1|many|TRBJ1-1
TGCAGTGGGGGCCCCATCGACAGGGCAAGTGAAGCTTTCTTT
CSGGPIDRASEAFF
>.|TRBV24-1|few|TRBJ2-2
TGTGCCACCAGTGACGCGGGACTTAACACCGGGGAGCTGTTTTTT
CATSDAGLNTGELFF
>.|TRBV28|many|TRBJ2-2
TGTGCCAGCAGCTTGGGGGAATGGACCGGGGAGCTGTTTTTT
CASSLGEWTGELFF
>.|TRBV2|.|TRBJ2-5
TGTGCCAGCAACAGGGACGGGGGGCAAGAGACCCAGTACTTC
CASNRDGGQETQYF
>.|TRBV19|few|TRBJ1-5
TGTGCCAGTAGGACCCCGGGGCTCTATAGCAATCAGCCCCAGCATTTT
CASRTPGLYSNQPQHF
>.|TRBV6-2/TRBV6-3|many|TRBJ2-7
TGTGCCAGCAGTTACAGGCGGGACATCTTATACTACGAGCAGTACTTC
CASSYRRDILYYEQYF